This T cell receptor (beta chain) was sequenced during a study of tumor-infiltrating lymphocytes in primary liver carcinoma. Whole-study findings and limits: Only about 8-25% of top clones were detected in each of the five tumor regions.

CDR3 length: 15 amino acids. CDR1 and CDR2 from the germline V gene are SQVTM and ANQGSEA. TCR beta cDNA was reverse-transcribed from 500 ng of total RNA. The reaction used a constant-region primer and ProtoScript II reverse transcriptase. Three nested multiplex PCR rounds, a slightly modified ARM-PCR, produced the libraries for TCR beta. The opening two PCR rounds, around 10 cycles each, paired TRBV1-TRBV30 forward primers with a C-beta reverse primer. TCRdb analysed the multiplex PCR reads with MiXCR anew, one entry per CDR3 protein. Counted here are approximately 60,000 distinct CDR3 sequences, less than 75% occurring once; the ten biggest clones make up 55% to 70%. This clonotype appeared once. The antigen is undetermined. The junction and the germline gene differ at one end; a read error may be behind it. The approximately 17-34 mg bulk tissue piece was not sorted before simultaneous RNA and DNA extraction.

The TCR comes from a man aged 35-49 years with primary liver carcinoma and hepatitis B virus infection. The chain joins TRBV29-1 to TRBJ2-2, with 9 bases that match TRBD2. Material for sequencing was liver tumor tissue from sampling region 2. Specified subset: tumor region T2, inferior pole. The CDR3 spells CSVGTSAASTGELSF. In nucleotides, the CDR3 is TGCAGCGTTGGGACTAGCGCGGCGAGTACCGGGGAGCTGTCTTTT.